The 20 T cell receptor beta chains given below trace back to one sample, sequenced in a study of molecular identifiers for immune sequencing clone quantification. TCRdb recomputed calls from the PCR reads with MiXCR, one row per CDR3 protein. The table shows 60,000 to 65,000 distinct CDR3 sequences, with under 20% occurring only once. What was sequenced was naive CD8+ T cells from blood, with Jurkat cell RNA spiked in. Subset of the sample: FACS-sorted CD8+CD4-CCR7+CD45RA+ naive T cells. The receptor set was obtained from a human donor in good health. Some libraries in this study had Jurkat cell RNA spiked in.

In this sample, this clonotype turned up many times. The rearrangement links TRBV19 to TRBJ2-7; no clear D gene. CDR1 and CDR2 from the germline V gene are LNHDA and SQIVND (reference sequence). Deletions cut 1 base from V and 2 bases from J, with 9 bases between. This CDR3 is built from 14 residues. CDR3 nucleotides: TGTGCCAGTAGTATAGCTTCGACCGCCTACGAGCAGTACTTC. Its translation is CASSIASTAYEQYF.

In its sample, this clonotype was seen a few times. The V and J genes are TRBV12-3 or TRBV12-4 and TRBJ2-7; D gene unclear. Trimming removed 6 bases from V and 4 bases from J, with 13 bases in between. This CDR3 comprises 13 residues. CDR3 in DNA: TGTGCCAGCAGCTCTAGGTTCGGTTACGAGCAGTACTTC. As protein: CASSSRFGYEQYF.

This clonotype occurred many times. CDR3 protein: CASSPRTAGANVLTF. CDR3 DNA: TGTGCCAGCAGCCCCCGGACAGCTGGGGCCAACGTCCTGACTTTC. The gene calls are TRBV7-9 and TRBJ2-6, with D tentatively TRBD1 (6 bases). V lost 5 bases, J lost 2 bases, and 10 bases lay in between. The CDR3 covers 15 residues. Per germline, CDR1 SEHNR and CDR2 FQNEAQ (reference sequence).

A remark on this clonotype: Here the CDR3 omits its conserved ending phenylalanine or tryptophan, so a read error is the likely source. This sequence joins TRBV29-1 and TRBJ2-1, with 7 bases lining up with TRBD2. V gave up 6 bases and J gave up 9 bases; unmatched junction bases: 5. Looked up from germline, CDR1 is SQVTM and CDR2 is ANQGSEA. The CDR3 extends over 11 amino acids. CDR3 DNA: TGCAGCGTGCGCCTAGCGGCTGAGCAGTTCTCC. Protein: CSVRLAAEQFS.

As regards this clonotype: A read error may explain this, as a much larger clone is one base away. The V call is TRBV4-1, the J call TRBJ2-7; D is perhaps TRBD1 (6 bases). Germline-derived CDR1 and CDR2 are MGHRA and YSYEKL. V was pared by 4 bases and J by 4 bases, with 14 bases between. This CDR3 region has 14 residues. CDR3 protein: CASSPRDIEYEQYF. Here the CDR3 DNA reads TGCGCCAGCAGCCCCCGGGACATCGAATACGAGCAGTACTTC.

This clonotype was seen many times. The CDR3 DNA sequence: TGTGCCATCGAGGACCGCGTAATGTTGGAGCAGTTCTTC. Its translation: CAIEDRVMLEQFF. The chain recombines TRBV12-3 or TRBV12-4 with TRBJ2-1, with D unclear. The V end was cut by 10 bases, the J end by 10 bases, with 20 bases between. The CDR3 runs 13 residues.

This clonotype was seen ten or more times. This chain uses TRBV7-8 with TRBJ2-7; 7 bases align to TRBD2. The CDR3 is made up of 13 amino acids. The V gene end was trimmed by 5 bases and the J gene end by 3 bases; junction bases not matched to a gene: 4. CDR1 is SGHVS and CDR2 is FQNEAQ in the germline V gene. CDR3 amino acids: CASSQGRVYEQYF. In DNA form, the CDR3 reads TGTGCCAGCAGCCAAGGGAGGGTCTACGAGCAGTACTTC. The full variable domain, rest sourced from reference TRBV7-8 and TRBJ2-7, is GAGVSQSPRYKVAKRGQDVALRCDPISGHVSLFWYQQALGQGPEFLTYFQNEAQLDKSGLPSDRFFAERPEGSVSTLKIQRTQQEDSAVYLCASSQGRVYEQYFGPGTRLTVT.

This clonotype occurred many times. V and J are TRBV4-2 and TRBJ2-7; D unclear. V gave up 4 bases and J gave up 2 bases, with 15 bases separating them. The CDR3 contains 15 residues. Germline V gene data show CDR1 as LGHNA and CDR2 as YNFKEQ. CDR3 in DNA: TGTGCCAGCAGCCCGTCGGTCTTCTTTACCTACGAGCAGTACTTC. This codes for CASSPSVFFTYEQYF.

In the case of this clonotype: A read error is possible here, since a much larger clone lies one base away. This chain connects TRBV5-6 to TRBJ2-5; D possibly corresponds to TRBD2 (7 bases). CDR1 and CDR2 (germline): SGHDT, YYEEEE. The V end lost 0 bases, the J end lost 9 bases, and 12 bases lay between the germline ends. This CDR3 is built from 13 residues. CDR3 nucleotides: TGTGCCAGCAGCTTGGGGGAGGGGGAGGCCCAGTACTTC. Translated, it gives CASSLGEGEAQYF.

This clonotype was counted a few times. Its ends do not fully match the called genes, so a read error is possible. The chain couples TRBV4-1 to TRBJ2-5; 8 nucleotides agree with TRBD2. The V gene's germline CDR1 is MGHRA and CDR2 YSYEKL. The CDR3 has 17 residues. In DNA form, the CDR3 reads TGCGCCGGCAGCCAAGATGGGTTCGCTAGCGGGTCGGAGACCCAGTACTTC. Translation gives CAGSQDGFASGSETQYF.

As for this clonotype: Since no conserved phenylalanine or tryptophan closes the CDR3, a read error is the likely cause. The V gene is TRBV5-3, the J gene TRBJ2-7; 11 bases line up with TRBD1. TRBV5-3 is marked as an open reading frame, function uncertain. CDR3 size: 14 residues. Trimming removed 8 bases from V and 2 bases from J; junction bases left unmatched: 6. The CDR3 region is CASSRDRGTYEQYL. The CDR3 DNA follows: TGTGCCAGCAGCCGGGACAGGGGGACCTACGAGCAGTACCTC.

This clonotype occurred many times. The rearrangement uses TRBV7-2 and TRBJ2-1, with D unclear. The V and J ends lost 3 bases and 0 bases respectively, with 3 bases between them. There are 13 residues in the CDR3. In germline, CDR1 is SGHTA, CDR2 FQGNSA. CDR3 residues: CASSLSSYNEQFF. CDR3 nucleotide sequence: TGTGCCAGCAGCTTGAGCTCCTACAATGAGCAGTTCTTC.

As concerns this clonotype: This may arise from a read error, as a much more abundant clone is one base away. This is likely a read error, given that the CDR3 carries no conserved phenylalanine or tryptophan at its end. This chain uses TRBV11-2 with TRBJ2-7; maybe TRBD2 (6 bases). This CDR3 spans 11 amino acids. CDR1 is SGHAT and CDR2 is FQNNGV in the germline V gene. V was pared by 6 bases and J by 6 bases, with 9 bases between. CDR3 in amino acids: CASSNGGEQYL. The CDR3 coding sequence is TGTGCCAGCAGTAACGGGGGCGAGCAGTACCTC.

This clonotype was seen at least ten times. The chain has TRBV27 and TRBJ2-3; TRBD1 is a possible D gene (5 bases). The germline V gene encodes CDR1 MNHEY and CDR2 SMNVEV (reference sequence). V dropped 0 bases and J dropped 8 bases, with 18 bases sitting between them. The CDR3 contains 16 residues. In nucleotides, the CDR3 is TGTGCCAGCAGTTTATCTCAGACTGGGGCGGTAGGTACGCAGTATTTT. This codes for CASSLSQTGAVGTQYF.

This clonotype was recorded at least ten times. This chain links TRBV13 with TRBJ2-3; no firm D call. With 0 bases removed from V and 4 bases from J, the gap between germline ends came to 5 bases. The germline V gene has CDR1 PRHDT and CDR2 FYEKMQ (reference sequence). The CDR3 has 13 amino acids. For the CDR3, the DNA is TGTGCCAGCAGCTTAGGCCTCGCAGATACGCAGTATTTT. Residues: CASSLGLADTQYF.

This clonotype was seen many times. The chain links TRBV7-8 to TRBJ2-2, with 14 bases matching TRBD2. This CDR3 has 18 residues. CDR1 and CDR2 (germline): SGHVS, FQNEAQ. V dropped 5 bases and J dropped 5; count of bases not matched to a gene: 10. DNA for the CDR3: TGTGCCAGCAGCCCGGGACTAGCGGGAGATCCCTCGACCGGGGAGCTGTTTTTT. Its translation: CASSPGLAGDPSTGELFF. The entire variable domain, with the rest obtained from reference TRBV7-8 and TRBJ2-2, is as follows: GAGVSQSPRYKVAKRGQDVALRCDPISGHVSLFWYQQALGQGPEFLTYFQNEAQLDKSGLPSDRFFAERPEGSVSTLKIQRTQQEDSAVYLCASSPGLAGDPSTGELFFGEGSRLTVL.

This clonotype showed up many times. CDR3 protein: CSASPLPAGADTQYF. CDR3 DNA: TGCAGTGCTAGCCCCCTCCCAGCGGGTGCAGATACGCAGTATTTT. This chain links TRBV20-1 with TRBJ2-3, with D perhaps matching TRBD2 (6 bases). V was cut by 3 bases and J by 4 bases, with 17 bases left in between. Looked up from germline, CDR1 is DFQATT and CDR2 is SNEGSKA (reference sequence). This CDR3 is 15 amino acids long.

Points on this clonotype: This may be a read error, as it is one base from a much larger clone. V and J are TRBV15 and TRBJ2-7, with a tentative D call TRBD1 (6 bases). The CDR3 spans 14 residues. Germline CDR1 LNHNV, CDR2 YYDKDF (reference sequence). DNA for the CDR3: TGTGCCACCGGCAGCCCGGACAGCCTCTACGAGCAGTACTTC. It translates to CATGSPDSLYEQYF.

As regards this clonotype: A much larger clone sits a single nucleotide away, making a read error possible. The rearrangement links TRBV7-8 to TRBJ2-1; 8 positions agree with TRBD2. This CDR3 comprises 14 residues. Germline CDR1 SGHVS, CDR2 FQNEAQ. The CDR3: CAGSLEGLGKFQFF. In DNA, the CDR3 is TGTGCCGGCAGCTTAGAGGGACTAGGGAAATTTCAGTTCTTC.

This clonotype was counted ten times or more. The V call is TRBV2, the J call TRBJ1-1; 10 bases line up with TRBD1. The CDR3 spans 15 residues. V was pared by 6 bases and J by 0 bases, with 4 bases of the junction left unmatched. Germline lookup yields CDR1 SNHLY and CDR2 FYNNEI. The chain's CDR3 is CASRTGGYLNTEAFF. The DNA of the CDR3 is TGTGCCAGCAGGACAGGGGGCTATCTGAACACTGAAGCTTTCTTT.